What follows are 11 T cell receptor beta chains derived from one specimen sequenced in a study of response to subunit inactivated influenza vaccine (dated by TCRdb to 2017 to 2018). Library construction relied on RT-PCR. The sample was run on an Illumina HiSeq 2500. Through fastp at Q25 and MiXCR, TCRdb rebuilt clones from the public reads, retaining in-frame beta chains. Rows matching on CDR3 protein sequence are summarized as one entry with the most common DNA and genes. The sample includes about 500,000 distinct CDR3 sequences, with 16% observed a single time. The ten largest clones capture 3% of the sample. The specimen was CD4+ T cells sorted from PBMCs, collected roughly 24 months after vaccination. The receptors here all came from a man aged 50-75 years who received an inactivated influenza vaccine. Donor details come from another sample of the same person, matched by shared clones.

This clonotype was seen a handful of times. The gene calls are TRBV6-2 or TRBV6-3 and TRBJ2-3, with D perhaps matching TRBD1 or TRBD2 (6 bases each). V was trimmed by 2 bases and J by 7 bases, leaving 16 bases between them. The germline gives CDR1 MNHEY, CDR2 SVGEGT. The CDR3 loop spans 15 amino acids. CDR3 residues: CASSYPGLRGNTQYF. CDR3 DNA sequence: TGTGCCAGCAGTTACCCCGGACTAAGGGGGAATACGCAGTATTTT.

Many counts were recorded for this clonotype. The chain employs TRBV27 and TRBJ2-7; 10 nucleotides align to TRBD1. CDR3 length: 16 amino acids. The germline V gene encodes CDR1 MNHEY and CDR2 SMNVEV (reference sequence). The trim removed 4 bases at V and 2 bases at J, leaving 8 bases unmatched. The CDR3 reads CASSYRKGQGTYEQYF. The CDR3 nucleotides read TGTGCCAGCAGTTACAGGAAGGGACAGGGGACCTACGAGCAGTACTTC.

The sample holds many counts of this clonotype. CDR3 in amino acids: CASSVRGGDEQFF. CDR3 nucleotides: TGTGCCAGCAGCGTGCGGGGGGGCGATGAGCAGTTCTTC. This rearrangement joins TRBV9 to TRBJ2-1; 9 bases are shared with TRBD2. Germline V CDR1 and CDR2: SGDLS, YYNGEE. There are 13 residues in the CDR3. V was clipped by 2 bases and J by 8 bases; unmatched bases: 2.

There are many counts of this clonotype. The CDR3 sequence is CSQDTKGGYEQYF. For the CDR3, the DNA is TGCAGCCAGGACACCAAGGGGGGATACGAGCAGTACTTC. V and J are TRBV29-1 and TRBJ2-7; D tentatively fits TRBD1 or TRBD2 (6 bases each). The CDR3 totals 13 residues. V dropped 8 bases and J dropped 4 bases, with 18 bases sitting between them. Per germline, CDR1 SQVTM and CDR2 ANQGSEA.

In regard to this clonotype: A much larger clone sits a single nucleotide away, making a read error possible. This chain uses TRBV5-5 with TRBJ2-1; maybe TRBD2 (6 bases). The germline V gene encodes CDR1 SGHKS and CDR2 YYEKEE (reference sequence). Trimming pared 10 bases from V and 2 bases from J, leaving 13 bases between. The CDR3 consists of 13 residues. CDR3 region: CACRSGPYNEQFF. The CDR3 nucleotides are TGTGCCTGCCGAAGCGGGCCCTACAATGAGCAGTTCTTC.

This chain uses TRBV20-1 with TRBJ1-2, with a possible D match to TRBD1 (5 bases). The CDR3 runs 14 residues. CDR1 DFQATT and CDR2 SNEGSKA come from the germline V gene (reference sequence). Trimming left V 1 base short and J 0 bases short, with 9 bases between. Here the CDR3 DNA reads TGCAGTGCTAGAGGGACATCTACTAACTATGGCTACACCTTC. Translating gives CSARGTSTNYGYTF.

This clonotype was recorded once. The genes are TRBV7-9 and TRBJ2-3; no definite D call. The V gene's germline CDR1 is SEHNR and CDR2 FQNEAQ (reference sequence). V was cut by 2 bases and J by 4 bases, with 10 bases left in between. CDR3 length: 14 amino acids. This CDR3 is CASSLTLTSDTQYF. In nucleotides, the CDR3 is TGTGCCAGCAGCTTAACCCTAACGTCAGATACGCAGTATTTT.

This clonotype was counted between two and nine times. V usage is TRBV5-1 and J usage is TRBJ1-3; D might be TRBD1 (6 bases). The CDR3 consists of 14 residues. The ends were cut back, 6 bases at V and 0 bases at J, with 10 bases in the middle. Germline-derived CDR1 and CDR2 are SGHRS and YFSETQ. The chain's CDR3 is CASTEGGSGNTIYF. In DNA, the CDR3 is TGCGCCAGCACCGAAGGGGGCTCTGGAAACACCATATATTTT.

The chain uses TRBV7-3 and TRBJ1-3; D call uncertain. V gave up 5 bases and J gave up 0 bases, with 17 bases separating them. CDR1 is SGHTA, CDR2 FQGTGA, per germline. The CDR3 sequence is 17 residues long. CDR3 loop: CASSLHLKPSSGNTIYF. CDR3 sequence (DNA): TGTGCCAGCAGCCTACACCTTAAGCCGTCCTCTGGAAACACCATATATTTT.

This clonotype turned up a few times. J is TRBJ2-2 and V is TRBV30, with 7 positions matching TRBD1. V lost 4 bases, J lost 5 bases, and 4 bases stayed unmatched. The CDR3 covers 13 residues. Looked up from germline, CDR1 is GTSNPN and CDR2 is SVGIG (reference sequence). This chain's CDR3 is CAWNPRGTGELFF. Written as DNA, the CDR3 is TGTGCCTGGAACCCCAGGGGGACCGGGGAGCTGTTTTTT. The variable domain in full, completed from reference TRBV30 and TRBJ2-2, reads SQTIHQWPATLVQPVGSPLSLECTVEGTSNPNLYWYRQAAGRGLQLLFYSVGIGQISSEVPQNLSASRPQDRQFILSSKKLLLSDSGFYLCAWNPRGTGELFFGEGSRLTVL.

The V call is TRBV12-3 or TRBV12-4, the J call TRBJ1-4; 10 nucleotides line up with TRBD1. CDR3 size: 15 residues. Unmatched junction bases numbered 5, after V lost 5 bases and J lost 5 bases. The CDR3 loop reads CASSPWDRGNEKLFF. The CDR3 DNA follows: TGTGCCAGCAGTCCGTGGGACAGGGGAAATGAAAAACTGTTTTTT.